This T cell receptor beta chain was sequenced in a study of tumor-infiltrating lymphocytes in primary liver carcinoma. Study summary: All patients, whether men or women, fell within 30 to 69 years of age.

About this clonotype: Since a much larger clone is just one base distant, this may be a read error.

Unsorted bulk tissue, about 19-31 mg of it, served as the source for co-extraction of RNA and DNA. Trimming at V came to 8 bases and at J to 5 bases, leaving 5 bases not matched to a gene. This CDR3 spans 12 amino acids. Germline V gene data show CDR1 as MDHEN and CDR2 as SYDVKM. With a constant-region primer, TCR beta cDNA was made from about 0.55 ug of total RNA. Three nested multiplex PCR rounds of slightly modified ARM-PCR generated TCR beta libraries. Use of TRBV1-TRBV30 forward primers with a C-beta reverse primer characterized the first two PCR rounds, which lasted around 9 cycles each. Using its own MiXCR run on the multiplex PCR reads, TCRdb lists one record per CDR3 protein. The sample has about 100,000 distinct CDR3 sequences; around 63% are singletons.

J is TRBJ1-2 and V is TRBV28; 7 bases map to TRBD1. This TCR came from a woman aged 55-69 years with primary liver carcinoma and hepatitis B virus infection. Source material: liver tumor tissue from sampling region 5. The subset: tumor region T5, tumor centre. The CDR3, as DNA: TGTGCCAGCTGTCTGGGACAGTATGGCTACACCTTC. Amino acid sequence: CASCLGQYGYTF.